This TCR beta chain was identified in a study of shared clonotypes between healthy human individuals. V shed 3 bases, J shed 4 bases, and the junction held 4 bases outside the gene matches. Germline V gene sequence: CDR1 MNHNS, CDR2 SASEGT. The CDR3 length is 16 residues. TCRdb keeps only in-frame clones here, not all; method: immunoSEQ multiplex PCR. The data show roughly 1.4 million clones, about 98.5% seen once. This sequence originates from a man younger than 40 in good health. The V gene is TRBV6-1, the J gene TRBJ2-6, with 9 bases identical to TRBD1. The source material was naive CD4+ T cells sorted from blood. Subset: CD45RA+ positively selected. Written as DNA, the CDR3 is TGTGCCAGCAGTGAGGGACAGGGATACGGGGCCAACGTCCTGACTTTC. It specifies CASSEGQGYGANVLTF.